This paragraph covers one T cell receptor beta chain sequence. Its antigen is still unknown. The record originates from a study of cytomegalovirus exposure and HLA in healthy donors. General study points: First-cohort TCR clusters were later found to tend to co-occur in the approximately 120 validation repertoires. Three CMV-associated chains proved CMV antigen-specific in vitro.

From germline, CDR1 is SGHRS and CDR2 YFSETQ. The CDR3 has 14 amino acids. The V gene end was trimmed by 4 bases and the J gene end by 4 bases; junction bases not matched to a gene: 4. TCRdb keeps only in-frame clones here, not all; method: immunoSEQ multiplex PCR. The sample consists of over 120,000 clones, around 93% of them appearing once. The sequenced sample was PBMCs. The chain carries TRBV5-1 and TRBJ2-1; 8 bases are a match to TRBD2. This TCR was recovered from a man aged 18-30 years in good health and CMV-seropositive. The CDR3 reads CASSLGTSYNEQFF. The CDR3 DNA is TGCGCCAGCAGCCTCGGGACTAGTTACAATGAGCAGTTCTTC. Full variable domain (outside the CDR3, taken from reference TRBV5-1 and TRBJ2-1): KAGVTQTPRYLIKTRGQQVTLSCSPISGHRSVSWYQQTPGQGLQFLFEYFSETQRNKGNFPGRFSGRQFSNSRSEMNVSTLELGDSALYLCASSLGTSYNEQFFGPGTRLTVL.